Each of the 21 T cell receptor beta chains below was sequenced from the same sample in a study of cytomegalovirus exposure and HLA in healthy donors. The PCR employed 60 Vbeta primers together with 13 Jbeta primers. Assay: immunoSEQ multiplex PCR; the TCRdb copy retains only in-frame clones and omits some. The sample holds roughly 120,000 clones, around 80% seen once. Material for sequencing was PBMCs. These receptors were taken from a man aged 25 to 40 in good health and CMV-seropositive.

The CDR3 region has the DNA TGTGCCATCAGTGAGTCGATGTACGCGTATGGCTACACCTTC. Its translation: CAISESMYAYGYTF. The chain employs TRBV10-3 and TRBJ1-2; D not certain. The CDR3 contains 14 residues. V was clipped by 0 bases and J by 5 bases, with 10 bases between them. The V gene's germline CDR1 is ENHRY and CDR2 SYGVKD.

The genes are TRBV9 and TRBJ1-2; TRBD1 aligns across 7 bases. V shed 7 bases, J shed 2 bases, and the junction held 8 bases outside the gene matches. The CDR3 covers 14 residues. The germline V gene has CDR1 SGDLS and CDR2 YYNGEE. The CDR3 spells CASGEGAANYGYTF. In nucleotides, the CDR3 is TGTGCCAGCGGTGAGGGGGCTGCAAACTATGGCTACACCTTC.

The chain uses TRBV27 and TRBJ1-2; D gene uncertain. V lost 5 bases to trimming and J lost 4 bases, with 14 bases between them. The CDR3 extends over 14 amino acids. The germline gives CDR1 MNHEY, CDR2 SMNVEV (reference sequence). The CDR3 is CASSLRGETYGYTF. CDR3 in DNA: TGTGCCAGCAGTCTCCGCGGTGAGACCTATGGCTACACCTTC.

The V call is TRBV9, the J call TRBJ2-1; maybe TRBD2 (6 bases). Germline lookup yields CDR1 SGDLS and CDR2 YYNGEE. CDR3 length: 15 residues. With 0 bases removed from V and 9 bases from J, the gap between germline ends came to 16 bases. CDR3 sequence reads: CASSVVVTSIGEQFF. The CDR3, as DNA: TGTGCCAGCAGCGTAGTCGTTACTAGCATCGGTGAGCAGTTCTTC.

This clone has more than one count but fewer than ten. The rearrangement links TRBV9 to TRBJ1-2; D gene ambiguous. This CDR3 comprises 16 residues. The V gene lost 3 bases and the J gene lost 3 bases, with 18 bases spanning the gap. Germline-derived CDR1 and CDR2 are SGDLS and YYNGEE. As DNA, the CDR3 is TGTGCCAGCAGCGCCGAGGGAGCGGGAGTACACTATGGCTACACCTTC. It specifies CASSAEGAGVHYGYTF. The full variable domain, in which reference TRBV9 and TRBJ1-2 provide the parts outside the CDR3, is DSGVTQTPKHLITATGQRVTLRCSPRSGDLSVYWYQQSLDQGLQFLIQYYNGEERAKGNILERFSAQQFPDLHSELNLSSLELGDSALYFCASSAEGAGVHYGYTFGSGTRLTVV.

The rearrangement links TRBV6-5 to TRBJ2-3, with D maybe TRBD1 (5 bases). The V gene lost 7 bases and the J gene lost 3 bases, with 14 bases spanning the gap. There are 14 residues in the CDR3. CDR1 is MNHEY, CDR2 SVGAGI, per germline. CDR3: CASTQGYATDTQYF. The DNA of the CDR3 is TGTGCCAGCACGCAGGGTTATGCTACAGATACGCAGTATTTT.

This clone appeared once. This chain uses TRBV19 with TRBJ2-7, with TRBD1 identical over 9 bases. This CDR3 spans 15 amino acids. Unmatched junction bases numbered 9, after V lost 5 bases and J lost 4 bases. The germline CDR1 and CDR2 sequences are LNHDA and SQIVND (reference sequence). The CDR3 coding sequence is TGTGCCAGTAGTCCGATCCGGGGACAGGGTTACGAGCAGTACTTC. Translated: CASSPIRGQGYEQYF. Together with reference TRBV19 and TRBJ2-7, the CDR3 gives the full variable domain: DGGITQSPKYLFRKEGQNVTLSCEQNLNHDAMYWYRQDPGQGLRLIYYSQIVNDFQKGDIAEGYSVSREKKESFPLTVTSAQKNPTAFYLCASSPIRGQGYEQYFGPGTRLTVT.

The rearrangement links TRBV27 to TRBJ2-3, with D tentatively TRBD2 (6 bases). V was cut by 6 bases and J by 8 bases, with 21 bases left in between. Germline values: CDR1 MNHEY, CDR2 SMNVEV (reference sequence). This CDR3 spans 15 amino acids. CDR3 amino acids: CASRAKPAGLGTQYF. DNA for the CDR3: TGTGCCAGCAGGGCTAAACCCGCGGGGTTGGGTACGCAGTATTTT.

This rearrangement joins TRBV19 to TRBJ1-5, with D possibly matching TRBD1 (5 bases). The germline V gene encodes CDR1 LNHDA and CDR2 SQIVND (reference sequence). The CDR3 is 19 residues long. With 3 bases removed from V and 5 bases from J, the gap between germline ends came to 26 bases. In nucleotides, the CDR3 is TGTGCCAGTAGTATGTTCCCCCCTGACGGGCAGGGATCAGATCAGCCCCAGCATTTT. It yields the protein CASSMFPPDGQGSDQPQHF.

The chain links TRBV19 to TRBJ1-2; D is uncertain. The V end lost 5 bases, the J end lost 2 bases, and 6 bases lay between the germline ends. This CDR3 comprises 12 residues. CDR1 and CDR2 from the germline V gene are LNHDA and SQIVND (reference sequence). The CDR3 DNA sequence: TGTGCCAGTAGTTTTCGGAACTATGGCTACACCTTC. It specifies CASSFRNYGYTF.

This clone was picked up a small number of times. The chain carries TRBV5-6 and TRBJ2-2; D uncertain. The CDR3 extends over 13 amino acids. V lost 4 bases and J lost 0, with 4 bases in between. Per germline, CDR1 SGHDT and CDR2 YYEEEE. The CDR3 reads CASSVTNTGELFF. CDR3 bases: TGTGCCAGCAGCGTAACGAACACCGGGGAGCTGTTTTTT.

The chain joins TRBV5-1 to TRBJ1-4, with a tentative D call TRBD1 (6 bases). Trimming stripped 0 bases from V and 5 bases from J, with 11 bases between. The CDR3 consists of 15 residues. CDR1 SGHRS and CDR2 YFSETQ come from the germline V gene. The CDR3 sequence is CASSLGGTQNEKLFF. The CDR3 DNA reads TGCGCCAGCAGCTTGGGTGGGACACAAAATGAAAAACTGTTTTTT.

This clone was seen a handful of times. This chain links TRBV28 with TRBJ2-2; D may be TRBD1 (6 bases). Trimming removed 5 bases from V and 7 bases from J, with 20 bases in between. The CDR3 contains 16 residues. CDR1 MDHEN and CDR2 SYDVKM come from the germline V gene. The CDR3 loop is CASSGPYRALDGELFF. CDR3 nucleotide sequence: TGTGCCAGCAGTGGTCCTTACAGGGCTCTGGACGGGGAGCTGTTTTTT.

The chain combines TRBV5-6 with TRBJ2-2; 15 positions agree with TRBD2. The CDR3 consists of 19 residues. Unmatched junction bases numbered 11, after V lost 3 bases and J lost 5 bases. The V gene's germline CDR1 is SGHDT and CDR2 YYEEEE. This CDR3 is CASSSWTSGRGQRTGELFF. The CDR3 DNA reads as TGTGCCAGCAGCTCTTGGACTAGCGGGAGGGGACAAAGGACCGGGGAGCTGTTTTTT.

The chain joins TRBV29-1 to TRBJ1-4; TRBD1 matches 9 bases. The CDR3 consists of 20 residues. The trim removed 6 bases at V and 0 bases at J, leaving 20 bases unmatched. Looked up from germline, CDR1 is SQVTM and CDR2 is ANQGSEA. CDR3 loop: CSVRFPTGGIPDATNEKLFF. The CDR3 nucleotides are TGCAGCGTCCGCTTCCCGACAGGGGGGATTCCCGATGCAACTAATGAAAAACTGTTTTTT.

The chain couples TRBV30 to TRBJ1-5; 7 bases align to TRBD1. V shed 1 base, J shed 5 bases, and the junction held 5 bases outside the gene matches. The CDR3 runs 14 residues. The germline gives CDR1 GTSNPN, CDR2 SVGIG (reference sequence). CDR3 loop: CAWSETGLDQPQHF. CDR3 sequence (DNA): TGTGCCTGGAGTGAGACAGGGCTCGATCAGCCCCAGCATTTT.

The V and J genes are TRBV7-8 and TRBJ2-7; D is unclear. Deletions cut 1 base from V and 9 bases from J, with 7 bases between. CDR1 is SGHVS, CDR2 FQNEAQ, per germline. This CDR3 is built from 11 residues. Written as DNA, the CDR3 is TGTGCCAGCAGCTTAGAAGCTGCGCAGTACTTC. Its protein is CASSLEAAQYF.

The table lists this clone with a count of one. The J gene is TRBJ2-1, the V gene TRBV11-3; 7 positions agree with TRBD1. CDR1 is SGHNT and CDR2 is YENEEA in the germline V gene. V shed 5 bases, J shed 7 bases, and the junction held 5 bases outside the gene matches. The CDR3 runs 13 residues. The CDR3 DNA is TGTGCCAGCAGCACCGGGACAGCTAATGAGCAGTTCTTC. Encoded protein: CASSTGTANEQFF.

This chain uses TRBV4-2 with TRBJ2-1; 8 positions match TRBD2. The CDR3 consists of 17 residues. V lost 3 bases and J lost 6; bases outside the gene matches: 13. CDR1 is LGHNA and CDR2 is YNFKEQ in the germline V gene. The CDR3 sequence: CASSQLTGVAGINEQFF. In DNA form, the CDR3 reads TGTGCCAGCAGCCAGCTCACGGGGGTAGCGGGGATCAATGAGCAGTTCTTC.

The chain links TRBV30 to TRBJ2-2; no clear D. The CDR3 has 14 residues. Germline V gene data show CDR1 as GTSNPN and CDR2 as SVGIG (reference sequence). V lost 1 base and J 3 bases, leaving 9 bases between the germline ends. The CDR3, as DNA: TGTGCCTGGAGTGGAATTGGGCACACCGGGGAGCTGTTTTTT. Translated: CAWSGIGHTGELFF.

This clone was picked up one time. V is TRBV9 and J is TRBJ2-3; D gene uncertain. The V gene lost 3 bases and the J gene lost 2 bases, with 4 bases spanning the gap. The CDR3 covers 12 residues. Germline V gives CDR1 SGDLS, CDR2 YYNGEE. CDR3 sequence reads: CASSAYTDTQYF. CDR3 DNA: TGTGCCAGCAGCGCTTACACAGATACGCAGTATTTT. Complete variable domain (other parts from reference TRBV9 and TRBJ2-3): DSGVTQTPKHLITATGQRVTLRCSPRSGDLSVYWYQQSLDQGLQFLIQYYNGEERAKGNILERFSAQQFPDLHSELNLSSLELGDSALYFCASSAYTDTQYFGPGTRLTVL.